This T cell receptor beta chain was obtained from a study of regulatory T cells. Study-level points and caveats: Hydrophobic residues at CDR3 positions 6 and 7 were enriched in conventional CD4+ T cells of CD3G-deficient patients.

Regulatory (CD25-high CD127-low) and conventional (CD25-low CD127-high) CD4+ T cells were sorted separately. Only one count was recorded for this clone. The antigen is not known. Primers: 52 TRBV forward and 13 TRBJ reverse. Assay: immunoSEQ multiplex PCR; the TCRdb copy retains only in-frame clones and omits some. The repertoire has about 35,000 clones, roughly 90% of them found once; the top ten carry approximately 2.4%. V dropped 2 bases and J dropped 8 bases, with 12 bases sitting between them. CDR1 is MNHEY and CDR2 is SVGAGI in the germline V gene. This CDR3 region has 13 residues. J is TRBJ1-2 and V is TRBV6-5; TRBD1 is a possible D gene (5 bases). The sequencing input was conventional CD4+ T cells sorted from blood. The sequence derives from a person aged 18 to 35 with CD3G deficiency. The CDR3 region is CASSYRAEGGYTF. The CDR3 DNA follows: TGTGCCAGCAGTTACAGGGCCGAGGGGGGCTACACCTTC.